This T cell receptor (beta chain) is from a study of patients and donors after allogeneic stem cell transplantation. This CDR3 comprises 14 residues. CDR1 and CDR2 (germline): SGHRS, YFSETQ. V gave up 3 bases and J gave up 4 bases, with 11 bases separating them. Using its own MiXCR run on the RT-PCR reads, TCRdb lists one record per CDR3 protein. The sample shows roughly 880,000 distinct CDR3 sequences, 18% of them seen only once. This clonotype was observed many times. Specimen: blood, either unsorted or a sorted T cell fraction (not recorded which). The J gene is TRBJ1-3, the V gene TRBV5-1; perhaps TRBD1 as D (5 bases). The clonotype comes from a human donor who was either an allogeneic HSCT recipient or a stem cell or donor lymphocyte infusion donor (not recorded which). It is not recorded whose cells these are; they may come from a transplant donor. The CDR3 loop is CASSSGTEGNTIYF. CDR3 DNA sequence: TGCGCCAGCAGCTCCGGGACGGAGGGAAACACCATATATTTT. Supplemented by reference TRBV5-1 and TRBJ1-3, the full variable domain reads KAGVTQTPRYLIKTRGQQVTLSCSPISGHRSVSWYQQTPGQGLQFLFEYFSETQRNKGNFPGRFSGRQFSNSRSEMNVSTLELGDSALYLCASSSGTEGNTIYFGEGSWLTVV.